This T cell receptor beta chain was obtained from a study of T cells in Graves' hyperthyroidism and ophthalmopathy. This clonotype was observed many times. Its antigen is still unknown. Stable hyperthyroidism: no ophthalmopathy progression over 18 months of follow-up. Aged 18 to 65, the patients had hyperthyroidism that was newly diagnosed and had lasted under 2 months. Pregnant or lactating patients were excluded, as were those with uncontrolled infection or other autoimmune disease. There are 16 residues in the CDR3. The germline V gene encodes CDR1 SGHRS and CDR2 YFSETQ. V lost 0 bases and J lost 7; bases outside the gene matches: 8. The study's findings and limits: Median prediction lead before ophthalmopathy onset was 6 to 8 months with the model.

Using RNA transcripts as the source, TCR beta CDR3 regions were amplified. The primer set for the first-round RT-PCR of the TCR CDR3 was HTBI. TCRdb ran MiXCR on the multiplex PCR reads and lists one entry per CDR3 protein. The data hold some 560,000 distinct CDR3 sequences, with around 15% observed a single time. The chain carries TRBV5-1 and TRBJ2-1; TRBD2 matches 9 bases. The clonotype comes from a middle-aged woman with Graves' hyperthyroidism. The sequencing sample was made of blood. The CDR3 loop is CASSLALAGALNEQFF. The CDR3 bases are TGCGCCAGCAGCTTGGCGTTAGCGGGAGCTCTTAATGAGCAGTTCTTC.